The clone carrying this T cell receptor (beta chain) has only a few counts. CDR3 length equals 17 residues. The V segment lost 0 bases and the J segment 2 bases; nucleotides outside the gene matches: 9. From germline, CDR1 is SGHNT and CDR2 YYREEE (reference sequence). Blood genomic DNA input for TRB amplification was roughly 220-500 ng. This sample was included in a study of T and B cells in COVID-19 patients. Background on the study: Critical illness requiring mechanical ventilation or extracorporeal membrane oxygenation affected about 60% of the roughly 20 active-infection patients.

BIOMED2 TRB-A/B primer pools were used in multiplex TRB PCR. TCRdb re-called the multiplex PCR reads through MiXCR, storing one row per CDR3 protein. This sample has more than 20,000 distinct CDR3 sequences, with approximately 32% found just once. The sequence was obtained from a human donor who had recovered from COVID-19. V is TRBV5-4 and J is TRBJ2-5, with 8 bases lining up with TRBD2. The sample comprised blood. CDR3 sequence: CASSLVGAGAIQETQYF. The CDR3, as DNA: TGTGCCAGCAGCTTGGTCGGAGCGGGGGCTATACAAGAGACCCAGTACTTC.